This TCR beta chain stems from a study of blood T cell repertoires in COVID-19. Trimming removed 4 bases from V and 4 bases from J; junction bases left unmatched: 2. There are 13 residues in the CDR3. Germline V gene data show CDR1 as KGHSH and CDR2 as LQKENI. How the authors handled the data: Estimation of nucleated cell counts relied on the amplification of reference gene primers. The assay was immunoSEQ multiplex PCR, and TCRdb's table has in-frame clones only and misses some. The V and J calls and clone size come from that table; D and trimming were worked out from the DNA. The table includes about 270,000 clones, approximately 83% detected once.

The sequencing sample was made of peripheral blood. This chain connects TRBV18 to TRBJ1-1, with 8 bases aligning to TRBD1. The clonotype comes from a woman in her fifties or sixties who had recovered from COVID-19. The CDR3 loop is CASSRTGGTEAFF. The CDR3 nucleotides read TGTGCCAGCTCACGTACAGGGGGCACTGAAGCTTTCTTT.